Listed here are 8 T cell receptor beta chains from one sample, sequenced in a study of CD8 T cells in Susac syndrome. RNA was extracted with the RNeasy kit, and a quantity of 0.5 to 1 ug was reverse transcribed using random hexamers. TCRdb independently ran MiXCR on the immunoSEQ multiplex PCR reads; one entry per CDR3 protein. This sample has approximately 200,000 distinct CDR3 sequences, with roughly 92% found just once. Sequencing was carried out using CD8+ T cells from PBMCs. The receptor set was obtained from a human donor with multiple sclerosis.

This clonotype was seen just once. The CDR3 nucleotides are TGTGCCAGCGGAAACAGGGTTGAAGCTTTCTTT. It yields the protein CASGNRVEAFF. The rearrangement joins TRBV12-3 or TRBV12-4 to TRBJ1-1; tentative D call: TRBD1 (6 bases). The CDR3 sequence is 11 residues long. V was trimmed by 8 bases and J by 7 bases, leaving 11 bases between them.

The CDR3 spells CATSSAPATGANVLTF. CDR3 DNA sequence: TGTGCCACCAGCTCAGCGCCGGCGACCGGGGCCAACGTCCTGACTTTC. The chain couples TRBV15 to TRBJ2-6; D gene uncertain. Germline CDR1 is LNHNV and CDR2 is YYDKDF (reference sequence). V was shortened by 5 bases and J by 4 bases, with 15 bases between the two germline ends. This CDR3 contains 16 residues.

This clonotype has a handful of counts. The rearrangement uses TRBV30 and TRBJ1-4; maybe TRBD1 (6 bases). Trimming cost V 5 bases and J 0 bases, with 10 bases left between them. The length of the CDR3 is 14 residues. Germline CDR1 and CDR2: GTSNPN and SVGIG (reference sequence). The chain's CDR3 is CAWGQLSTNEKLFF. The CDR3 DNA is TGTGCCTGGGGACAGCTTTCAACTAATGAAAAACTGTTTTTT.

This clonotype was observed a few times. The chain employs TRBV9 and TRBJ2-7, with 8 nucleotides matching TRBD2. With V trimmed by 0 bases and J by 0 bases, 2 bases remained unmatched. The CDR3 totals 15 residues. Per germline, CDR1 SGDLS and CDR2 YYNGEE. CDR3 loop: CASSVGGTSSYEQYF. The CDR3 DNA sequence: TGTGCCAGCAGCGTAGGTGGGACTAGCTCCTACGAGCAGTACTTC.

V is TRBV19 and J is TRBJ2-1; D is uncertain. This CDR3 comprises 15 residues. The germline V and J ends were trimmed by 3 bases and 4 bases, with 13 bases remaining between them. Per germline, CDR1 LNHDA and CDR2 SQIVND (reference sequence). CDR3 nucleotide sequence: TGTGCCAGTAGTATCACAGTGTCAATTTACAATGAGCAGTTCTTC. This codes for CASSITVSIYNEQFF.

V usage is TRBV19 and J usage is TRBJ2-3; 8 nucleotides match TRBD2. From germline, CDR1 is LNHDA and CDR2 SQIVND (reference sequence). With 3 bases clipped from V and 2 bases from J, the junction kept 7 bases outside the gene matches. This CDR3 region has 16 residues. Here the CDR3 reads CASSIGLAAITDTQYF. DNA of the CDR3: TGTGCCAGTAGTATCGGACTAGCAGCAATCACAGATACGCAGTATTTT.

The V and J genes are TRBV14 and TRBJ2-2, with a tentative D call TRBD1 (6 bases). CDR3 size: 18 residues. The V gene's germline CDR1 is SGHDN and CDR2 FVKESK. The germline V and J ends were trimmed by 4 bases and 7 bases, with 25 bases remaining between them. The CDR3 is CASSPRPRQDPIDGELFF. The DNA for the CDR3 is TGTGCCAGCAGCCCTCGACCTAGACAGGACCCAATTGACGGGGAGCTGTTTTTT.

The V gene is TRBV15, the J gene TRBJ1-5; 8 positions agree with TRBD1. V lost 3 bases and J lost 9; bases outside the gene matches: 13. The CDR3 has 16 residues. CDR1 is LNHNV, CDR2 YYDKDF, per germline (reference sequence). CDR3 coding DNA: TGTGCCACCAGCAGTACAGCCAGGGGGCTGCTTGGGCCCCAGCATTTT. It translates to CATSSTARGLLGPQHF. Together with reference TRBV15 and TRBJ1-5, the CDR3 gives the full variable domain: DAMVIQNPRYQVTQFGKPVTLSCSQTLNHNVMYWYQQKSSQAPKLLFHYYDKDFNNEADTPDNFQSRRPNTSFCFLDIRSPGLGDTAMYLCATSSTARGLLGPQHFGDGTRLSIL.